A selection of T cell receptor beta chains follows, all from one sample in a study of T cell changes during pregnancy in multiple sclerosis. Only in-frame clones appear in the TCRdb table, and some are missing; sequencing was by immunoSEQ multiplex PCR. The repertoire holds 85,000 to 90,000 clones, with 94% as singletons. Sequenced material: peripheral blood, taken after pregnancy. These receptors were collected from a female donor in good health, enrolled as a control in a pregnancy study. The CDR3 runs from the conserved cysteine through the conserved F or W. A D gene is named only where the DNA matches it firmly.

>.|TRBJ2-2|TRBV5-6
CASSLQGYGELFF
TGTGCCAGCAGCTTGCAGGGGTACGGGGAGCTGTTTTTT
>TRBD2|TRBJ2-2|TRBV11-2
CASSSVYKLAGGNTGELFF
TGTGCCAGCAGCTCGGTTTATAAACTAGCGGGAGGGAACACCGGGGAGCTGTTTTTT
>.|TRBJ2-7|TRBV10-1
CAIPRDIRSYEQYF
TGCGCCATCCCCCGGGACATTCGGTCCTACGAGCAGTACTTC
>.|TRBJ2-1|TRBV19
CASSISRENYNEQFF
TGTGCCAGTAGTATATCGAGGGAGAACTACAATGAGCAGTTCTTC
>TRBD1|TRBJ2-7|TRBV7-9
CASRRQDRGNYEQYF
TGTGCCAGCAGGAGGCAGGACAGGGGCAACTACGAGCAGTACTTC
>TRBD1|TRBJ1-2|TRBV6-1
CASSGSGTGGKFRGYTF
TGTGCCAGCAGTGGATCGGGAACAGGGGGAAAATTTAGGGGCTACACCTTC
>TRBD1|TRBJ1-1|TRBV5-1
CASSFGQGEAFF
TGCGCCAGCAGCTTTGGACAGGGTGAAGCTTTCTTT
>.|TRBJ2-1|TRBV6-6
CASSTQGRHEQFF
TGTGCCAGCAGTACACAGGGACGCCATGAGCAGTTCTTC
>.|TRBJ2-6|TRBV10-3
CAISGSRTPSGANVLTF
TGTGCCATCAGTGGCTCCAGGACTCCCTCTGGGGCCAACGTCCTGACTTTC
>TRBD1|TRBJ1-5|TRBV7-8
CASSSKDRGRVVDQPQHF
TGTGCCAGCAGCTCCAAAGACAGGGGGCGCGTAGTGGATCAGCCCCAGCATTTT